These 14 T cell receptor beta chains originate from one sample sequenced in a study of OX40 agonist ivuxolimab in advanced cancers. Data came from immunoSEQ multiplex PCR; TCRdb stores just in-frame clones and leaves some out. This sample has tens of thousands of clones, with approximately 90% found just once. The material sequenced was CD4+ or CD8+ T cells sorted from blood, taken in a trial of the OX40 agonist ivuxolimab. These receptors were taken from an adult with an advanced solid tumor such as melanoma, head and neck, liver or kidney cancer.

V gene TRBV28 combines with J gene TRBJ2-2; D gene uncertain. The CDR3 runs to 16 residues. V gave up 5 bases and J gave up 0 bases, with 13 bases separating them. Germline V gene sequence: CDR1 MDHEN, CDR2 SYDVKM. The CDR3 here is CASSNLPESNTGELFF. The CDR3 bases are TGTGCCAGCAGTAATCTCCCAGAATCGAACACCGGGGAGCTGTTTTTT.

The rearrangement uses TRBV14 and TRBJ2-1; maybe TRBD2 (5 bases). Germline CDR1 reads SGHDN; CDR2 reads FVKESK. The CDR3 runs to 15 residues. The V end was cut by 2 bases, the J end by 7 bases, with 15 bases between. CDR3 sequence reads: CASSQTGIRRNEQFF. Here the CDR3 DNA reads TGTGCCAGCAGCCAAACGGGGATAAGACGTAATGAGCAGTTCTTC.

The chain is built from TRBV4-3 and TRBJ2-2, with a possible D match to TRBD1 (5 bases). Germline V lookup: CDR1 LGHNA, CDR2 YSLEER. Trimming took 5 bases from V and 7 from J, leaving 8 bases between them. The CDR3 is 12 amino acids. This chain's CDR3 is CASSGAFGELFF. In DNA, the CDR3 is TGCGCCAGCAGCGGGGCTTTCGGGGAGCTGTTTTTT.

The chain recombines TRBV28 with TRBJ1-2; 8 bases line up with TRBD1. The V segment lost 6 bases and the J segment 6 bases; nucleotides outside the gene matches: 6. This CDR3 is 13 amino acids long. Germline values: CDR1 MDHEN, CDR2 SYDVKM. The CDR3 loop is CASSLVTGDGYTF. CDR3 nucleotide sequence: TGTGCCAGCAGCCTTGTGACAGGGGATGGCTACACCTTC.

This chain connects TRBV10-3 to TRBJ2-7, with TRBD2 matching over 8 bases. Unmatched junction bases numbered 10, after V lost 7 bases and J lost 5 bases. This CDR3 has 14 amino acids. The germline V gene has CDR1 ENHRY and CDR2 SYGVKD. The CDR3 sequence is CAITATGGQDEQYF. In DNA form, the CDR3 reads TGTGCCATCACCGCAACGGGGGGGCAGGACGAGCAGTACTTC.

V gene TRBV9 combines with J gene TRBJ2-1, with D unresolved. The CDR3 extends over 13 amino acids. V was clipped by 0 bases and J by 10 bases, with 11 bases between them. Germline V lookup: CDR1 SGDLS, CDR2 YYNGEE. CDR3 loop: CASSVGGAQEQFF. In DNA, the CDR3 is TGTGCCAGCAGCGTAGGCGGAGCTCAAGAGCAGTTCTTC.

The rearrangement links TRBV6-5 to TRBJ2-1; 10 bases fit TRBD2. CDR1 is MNHEY, CDR2 SVGAGI, per germline. After removal of 5 bases from V and 9 bases from J, the junction contained 10 bases not matched to a gene. This CDR3 has 15 residues. CDR3 loop: CASSKRGGRSAEQFF. The CDR3 region has the DNA TGTGCCAGCAGTAAGCGGGGGGGCCGGTCAGCTGAGCAGTTCTTC.

The rearrangement links TRBV15 to TRBJ2-7; a weak D match, TRBD2 (6 bases). Germline CDR1 is LNHNV and CDR2 is YYDKDF (reference sequence). With 5 bases removed from V and 0 bases from J, the gap between germline ends came to 17 bases. This CDR3 contains 16 residues. For the CDR3, the DNA is TGTGCCACCAGCCCAATTGATGGGGGAGGCTCCTACGAGCAGTACTTC. As protein: CATSPIDGGGSYEQYF.

The gene calls are TRBV30 and TRBJ2-1; D is perhaps TRBD1 or TRBD2 (5 bases each). This CDR3 has 14 residues. Per germline, CDR1 GTSNPN and CDR2 SVGIG (reference sequence). The V end lost 3 bases, the J end lost 3 bases, and 12 bases lay between the germline ends. The DNA of the CDR3 is TGTGCCTGGAGGACGGGGCGGAACTACAATGAGCAGTTCTTC. It yields the protein CAWRTGRNYNEQFF.

The gene calls are TRBV30 and TRBJ2-7, with a tentative D call TRBD2 (6 bases). Germline-derived CDR1 and CDR2 are GTSNPN and SVGIG (reference sequence). The CDR3 covers 12 residues. Between the trimmed V and J ends, which lost 4 bases and 1 base, there was a span of 8 bases. The CDR3, as DNA: TGTGCCTGGATGGGGGGTTCCTACGAGCAGTACTTC. Protein product: CAWMGGSYEQYF.

The chain carries TRBV5-1 and TRBJ2-7, with D possibly TRBD2 on 5 matching bases. Germline CDR1 is SGHRS and CDR2 is YFSETQ. The CDR3 has 12 amino acids. Trimming shortened V by 3 bases and J by 12 bases, and 16 bases separated the two germline ends. For the CDR3, the DNA is TGCGCCAGCAGCTCGGACTGGTCTCGTATGTACTTC. This translates into CASSSDWSRMYF.

The CDR3 is CASSQRPLLGDIQYF. CDR3 DNA: TGTGCCAGTAGTCAACGACCCCTGTTGGGGGACATTCAGTACTTC. The V call is TRBV19, the J call TRBJ2-4, with D perhaps matching TRBD1 or TRBD2 (5 bases each). The germline V gene encodes CDR1 LNHDA and CDR2 SQIVND (reference sequence). Trimming pared 5 bases from V and 8 bases from J, leaving 19 bases between. The CDR3 is 15 amino acids.

The table lists this clone with a count of one. The chain couples TRBV30 to TRBJ2-7, with 8 bases aligning to TRBD2. Germline V CDR1 and CDR2: GTSNPN, SVGIG (reference sequence). The CDR3 extends over 12 amino acids. Trimming at V came to 6 bases and at J to 6 bases, leaving 7 bases not matched to a gene. The chain's CDR3 is CACPSAGGEQYF. The CDR3 nucleotides read TGTGCCTGCCCCAGCGCGGGAGGCGAGCAGTACTTC.

This rearrangement joins TRBV6-6 to TRBJ1-2; 7 bases align to TRBD1. The CDR3 covers 16 residues. V gave up 2 bases and J gave up 5 bases; unmatched junction bases: 11. Germline CDR1 MNHNY, CDR2 SVGAGI (reference sequence). The CDR3 coding sequence is TGTGCCAGCAGTTACACCCCTACCGGGACAGCATATGGCTACACCTTC. Translating gives CASSYTPTGTAYGYTF.